Below, 5 T cell receptor beta chains from the same sample are listed, as sequenced in a study of blood T cell repertoires in COVID-19. Data came from immunoSEQ multiplex PCR; TCRdb stores just in-frame clones and leaves some out. This sample yields approximately 170,000 clones, of which 80% to 85% are seen a single time; about 2.7% belongs to the top ten. The sample comprised peripheral blood. These receptor sequences come from a human donor with acute or convalescent COVID-19. The donor label of this sample is uncertain.

The CDR3 sequence: CASSQAGSQETQYF. For the CDR3, the DNA is TGTGCCAGCAGCCAAGCGGGTTCCCAAGAGACCCAGTACTTC. The gene calls are TRBV4-2 and TRBJ2-5; D uncertain. The germline CDR1 and CDR2 sequences are LGHNA and YNFKEQ. CDR3 length equals 14 residues. Trimming shortened V by 1 base and J by 1 base, and 7 bases separated the two germline ends.

CDR3 coding DNA: TGTGCCAGTAGTTCGGGACAGGAACTAAACACTGAAGCTTTCTTT. Translated: CASSSGQELNTEAFF. The chain combines TRBV19 with TRBJ1-1; the match to TRBD1 covers 8 bases. The ends lost 5 bases at V and 2 bases at J; junction bases unmatched: 7. CDR1 is LNHDA and CDR2 is SQIVND in the germline V gene (reference sequence). The CDR3 length is 15 residues.

The chain recombines TRBV18 with TRBJ1-2; D is possibly TRBD1 (6 bases). The V end was cut by 2 bases, the J end by 4 bases, with 14 bases between. The V gene's germline CDR1 is KGHSH and CDR2 LQKENI. The CDR3 runs 15 residues. CDR3 residues: CASSPGLTGLYGYTF. The CDR3 DNA reads TGTGCCAGCTCACCAGGGTTGACAGGCCTCTATGGCTACACCTTC.

The chain links TRBV2 to TRBJ2-7; D remains ambiguous. The germline CDR1 and CDR2 sequences are SNHLY and FYNNEI. The V gene lost 5 bases and the J gene lost 4 bases, with 18 bases spanning the gap. The CDR3 loop spans 15 amino acids. CDR3: CASSRDRNGPYEQYF. In nucleotides, the CDR3 is TGTGCCAGCAGTCGCGACCGAAATGGGCCATACGAGCAGTACTTC.

V is TRBV11-3 and J is TRBJ2-5; maybe TRBD2 (6 bases). The V end lost 3 bases, the J end lost 1 base, and 9 bases lay between the germline ends. Germline-derived CDR1 and CDR2 are SGHNT and YENEEA. The CDR3 is made up of 14 amino acids. CDR3 sequence: CASSFAGTQETQYF. Here the CDR3 DNA reads TGTGCCAGCAGCTTTGCGGGGACCCAAGAGACCCAGTACTTC.